This TCR beta chain was recorded in a study of CD8+ T cells in alopecia areata. Study details: Twice daily, treated patients received 5 to 10 mg of oral tofacitinib. Study-wide results and limits: An increase in clonality over normal scalp was evident in lesional scalp, especially alopecia totalis/universalis.

Trimming left V 7 bases short and J 0 bases short, with 10 bases between. CDR3 size: 13 residues. Germline loops: CDR1 MDHEN, CDR2 SYDVKM. This clone was seen a handful of times. Its antigen is still unknown. Sequencing templates came from extracted RNA that was reverse transcribed into cDNA. Measured with immunoSEQ multiplex PCR; TCRdb has only the in-frame clones, and not every one. The table shows under 250,000 clones, with approximately 61% occurring only once. Sequences were derived from CD4+ T cells sorted from blood, sampled at week 0. This chain joins TRBV28 and TRBJ2-7, with a weak D call TRBD1 (6 bases). This receptor was obtained from a human donor with alopecia areata. CDR3: CASNTGPSYEQYF. DNA for the CDR3: TGTGCCAGCAATACAGGGCCCTCCTACGAGCAGTACTTC.